This T cell receptor beta chain emerged from a study of Graves' ophthalmopathy and Graves' hyperthyroidism (dated by TCRdb to 2016 to 2018). Notes on the research overall: A patient counted as having stable hyperthyroidism if there was no progression to ophthalmopathy within 18 months of follow-up. In more than five hyperthyroidism patients, T-cell repertoires of thyroid tissue and blood were compared. A discovery set of about a hundred patients (approximately 42 ophthalmopathy, about 55 stable hyperthyroidism) was enrolled to explore V-J signatures distinguishing ophthalmopathy from hyperthyroidism. An independent validation cohort comprised some 19 hyperthyroidism patients and 17 patients who later progressed from hyperthyroidism to ophthalmopathy. In total, 120 to 150 blood samples were TCR-sequenced: fewer than 50 ophthalmopathy, around 75 hyperthyroidism and roughly 17 hyperthyroidism-to-ophthalmopathy patients. The study used TCR beta repertoire signatures to distinguish Graves' ophthalmopathy from Graves' hyperthyroidism and to predict progression to ophthalmopathy. Once sampling was done, hyperthyroidism patients were given methimazole at a starting dose of 30 mg daily, while ophthalmopathy patients were given high-dose intravenous methylprednisolone. Study-wide conclusions, independent of this receptor: In validation, the model predicted ophthalmopathy progression with about 71% sensitivity and around 72% specificity; some twelve predicted patients were CT-confirmed with GO in a median of about 6.2 months. The 13-signature model separated ophthalmopathy from stable hyperthyroidism with roughly 88% sensitivity and around 81% specificity in cross-validation, and 80%/75% in the test set. Most of the expanded thyroid clonotypes with a frequency above 0.001 were also detected in blood, and it was suggested that the thyroid immune response may be reflected by blood repertoires. No statistical method was used to predetermine the sample size, and group allocation was not hidden from the investigators.

The hyperthyroidism patients were 18 to 65 years old and newly diagnosed, with a disease duration of less than 2 months. Patients with other autoimmune diseases, uncontrolled infections, pregnancy or lactation were excluded. Clinical symptoms, serum thyroxine, TRAb, thyroid ultrasound and orbital computed tomography formed the basis of the diagnosis. Trizol reagent was used to extract the total RNA, and its quality was then checked on an Agilent 2100 Bioanalyzer. The V and J ends are trimmed by 5 bases and 0 bases, leaving 7 bases between them. Sequences SQVTM (CDR1) and ANQGSEA (CDR2) are obtained from the germline V gene. The CDR3 contains 12 residues, cysteine and phenylalanine counted. The entry retains the CDR3 DNA only, 36 bases that are in frame from base 1. For repertoire sequencing, TCR beta CDR3 regions were amplified from RNA transcripts. A first-round RT-PCR used HTBI primers with the Qiagen OneStep RT-PCR kit, followed by a second-round multiplex PCR, size selection and purification. The libraries underwent paired-end sequencing with 100 bp reads on an Illumina HiSeq2000. In the original analysis: SOAPnuke was used to process the reads, throwing out any read that had adapters, had uncalled bases, had a mean Phred below 15, or lacked an exact constant-primer or identifier match. COPE v1.2.5 was used to merge the high-quality paired reads. Each unique nucleotide sequence was defined as a clonotype, and clonotypes were aligned to IMGT TRB V, D and J references with MiTCR v1.1. Analysis was restricted to V-J combinations with a frequency above 0.0001, which covered just over 98% of repertoires. For each V-J combination, a TCR clonal expansion and chaos score was defined as the ratio of F50 clonal expansion to chaos observed in the TCRdist matrix. Features were reduced by Welch's t-statistics and random forest to over 10 V-J combinations, which fed a naive Bayes classifier. Thyroid-blood repertoire similarity was quantified with the Morisita-Horn index. The raw public data were reprocessed by TCRdb itself: fastp quality trimming at Q25, MiXCR clonotype calling, in-frame beta chains only. All rows with the same CDR3 protein become a single entry with the most common DNA and genes. For this entry, the V and J calls and clone size follow TCRdb and not the study's own pipeline. The sample table holds 1 million to 1.3 million distinct CDR3 sequences, of which about 40% were seen once. The leading ten clones occupy 11% of the sample.

There are many counts of this clonotype. This clone's antigen is unknown. There are no base qualities to consult, and no much larger clone falls within one base. The material sequenced was peripheral blood or thyroid tissue (not recorded which). The chain uses TRBV29-1 and TRBJ1-2, with an unclear D gene assignment. The sequence derives from an adult man with Graves' hyperthyroidism. The CDR3 reads as follows: CSVWRANYGYTF. The nucleotides are TGCAGCGTTTGGAGGGCTAACTATGGCTACACCTTC.